These T cell receptor beta chains were read from a single sample in a study of T cells in Graves' hyperthyroidism and ophthalmopathy. TCRdb recomputed calls from the multiplex PCR reads with MiXCR, one row per CDR3 protein. The data hold about 46,000 distinct CDR3 sequences, with around 49% observed a single time. Input material: peripheral blood or thyroid tissue (not recorded which). These receptors originate from a woman between 45 and 65 years old with Graves' hyperthyroidism. The CDR3 runs from the conserved cysteine through the conserved F or W. Each record gives: V gene, J gene, CDR3 protein.

>TRBV10-3|TRBJ2-5
CASTTGVVATPSVRVETQYF
>TRBV27|TRBJ2-7
CASSSGQDSYEQYF
>TRBV7-6|TRBJ2-5
CASSGGLPETQYF
>TRBV27|TRBJ2-2
CASSWTSGRTGELFF
>TRBV6-1|TRBJ1-3
CASSGAANYGYTIYF
>TRBV28|TRBJ1-5
CASSSRDRGIYRNQPQHF
>TRBV5-1|TRBJ2-2
CASSLEGQVATGELFF
>TRBV7-9|TRBJ2-5
CASSPEGLGETQYF
>TRBV3-1|TRBJ1-3
CASSQDLGTVSGNTIYF
>TRBV6-6|TRBJ2-5
CASRRTSGTETQYF
>TRBV7-9|TRBJ1-2
CASSRTTGGWYGYTF
>TRBV24-1|TRBJ1-2
CATSDSPHYGYTF
>TRBV10-3|TRBJ2-7
CAISEPGPDRARIYEQYF
>TRBV6-5|TRBJ1-1
CASRVQGFETEAFF
>TRBV7-7|TRBJ2-5
CASSLSGAQGETQYF
>TRBV4-3|TRBJ2-3
CASGHSGDTHYF
>TRBV10-2|TRBJ1-2
CATGNGQGDGYTF
>TRBV7-8|TRBJ2-7
CASSPNGMCEQYF
>TRBV27|TRBJ2-7
CASSQGPGRTYEQYF
>TRBV4-1|TRBJ2-7
CASSQGVAGGYGQCF
>TRBV6-2/TRBV6-3|TRBJ1-5
CASFNRGGQPQHF
>TRBV20-1|TRBJ1-1
CSARDPYEDENTEAFF
>TRBV20-1|TRBJ2-7
CSASGLAGVLGYEQYF